Detailed here is one T cell receptor beta chain. Its antigen is unknown. Per the germline V gene, CDR1 is MDHEN and CDR2 is SYDVKM. The CDR3 runs 12 residues. V lost 8 bases, J lost 2 bases, and 9 bases lay in between. The sample is drawn from a study of shared clonotypes between healthy human individuals. General study points: Compared with memory subsets, naive subsets generally had larger estimated richness.

TCRdb's table, derived via immunoSEQ multiplex PCR, lists solely in-frame clones and lacks some. The profile shows under 1,900,000 clones, around 98.5% of them singletons. The investigators split CD4+ cells into a CD45RA+ naive subset and a CD45RA-negative memory subset. This clonotype originated in a man aged 30 to 45 in good health. The V gene is TRBV28, the J gene TRBJ1-2; D not certain. Sequencing used naive CD4+ T cells sorted from blood. Subset indicated: CD45RA+ positively selected. The CDR3 DNA reads TGTGCCAGCGGACCCAGAAACTATGGCTACACCTTC. It specifies CASGPRNYGYTF.